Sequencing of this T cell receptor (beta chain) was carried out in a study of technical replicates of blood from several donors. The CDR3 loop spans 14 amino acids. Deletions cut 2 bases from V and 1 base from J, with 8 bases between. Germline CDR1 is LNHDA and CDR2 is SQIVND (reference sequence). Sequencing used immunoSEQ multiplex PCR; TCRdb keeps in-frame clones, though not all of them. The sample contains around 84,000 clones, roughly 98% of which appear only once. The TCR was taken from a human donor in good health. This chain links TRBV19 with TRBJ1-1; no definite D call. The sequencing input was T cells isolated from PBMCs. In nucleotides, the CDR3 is TGTGCCAGTAGTATATCAGGAGGGAACACTGAAGCTTTCTTT. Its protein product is CASSISGGNTEAFF.